A selection of T cell receptor beta chains follows, all from one sample in a study of blood T cell repertoires in COVID-19. Here immunoSEQ multiplex PCR was the method, and the copy in TCRdb shows in-frame clones only, minus some. The sample holds 100,000 or so clones, approximately 88% seen once. The sequencing sample was made of peripheral blood. These receptors were obtained from a man aged 55 to 70 with acute or convalescent COVID-19. The CDR3 runs from the conserved cysteine through the conserved F or W. A D gene is named only where the DNA matches it firmly. Size is omitted from some rows. Given values are once, few, many or a class for expanded clones.

size,J,D,V,DNA,CDR3
.,TRBJ1-5,.,TRBV12-3/TRBV12-4,TGTGCCAGCAGTTTGGTACAGAATCAGCCCCAGCATTTT,CASSLVQNQPQHF
.,TRBJ2-5,.,TRBV7-3,TGTGCCAGCAGCTTACTAGGCAGGGGATCGCTCGAGACCCAGTACTTC,CASSLLGRGSLETQYF
.,TRBJ1-5,TRBD1,TRBV19,TGTGCCAGTAGTATAGGGTCTGACAGGGTTCGTCAGCCCCAGCATTTT,CASSIGSDRVRQPQHF
.,TRBJ2-4,.,TRBV11-3,TGTGCCAGCAGCCTAATTCAGTACTTC,CASSLIQYF
.,TRBJ1-1,.,TRBV3-1/TRBV3-2,TGTGCCAGCAGCCAAGATCTCGGGAGGAAGAACACTGAAGCTTTCTTT,CASSQDLGRKNTEAFF
once,TRBJ1-3,.,TRBV7-3,TGTGCCAGCAGCCGCGACAGCACTGGAAACACCATATATTTT,CASSRDSTGNTIYF
.,TRBJ2-2,TRBD1,TRBV6-1,TGTGCCAGCAGTGATGGGGGGACAGGGAACACCGGGGAGCTGTTTTTT,CASSDGGTGNTGELFF
.,TRBJ2-4,.,TRBV5-1,TGCGCCAGCAGCGCCCATGGAGGTGACCTGGCCAAAAACATTCAGTACTTC,CASSAHGGDLAKNIQYF
.,TRBJ1-2,TRBD1,TRBV5-6,TGTGCCAGCAGCTTGGTAGGGGGCGAAGACTATGGCTACACCTTC,CASSLVGGEDYGYTF
.,TRBJ1-1,TRBD1,TRBV7-9,TGTGCCAGCAGCTCAACAGGGGGGCACACTGAAGCTTTCTTT,CASSSTGGHTEAFF
.,TRBJ1-5,.,TRBV4-1,TGCGCCAGCAGCCAAGGGCTCGGGTTTCAGCCCCAGCATTTT,CASSQGLGFQPQHF
.,TRBJ1-3,.,TRBV29-1,TGCAGCGTTGAAGCGGGGGGAAACACCATATATTTT,CSVEAGGNTIYF
.,TRBJ1-5,.,TRBV19,TGTGCCAGTAGTATAAACAGTGGGGAGAATCAGCCCCAGCATTTT,CASSINSGENQPQHF
.,TRBJ1-5,.,TRBV20-1,TGCAGTGCTAGTGCTGGTACATGGAGCAATCAGCCCCAGCATTTT,CSASAGTWSNQPQHF
.,TRBJ2-1,TRBD2,TRBV2,TGTGCCAGCAAACGAGCGGGGACCTACAATGAGCAGTTCTTC,CASKRAGTYNEQFF
.,TRBJ2-3,.,TRBV11-2,TGTGCCAGCAGCTTAGGGGCTAGCGCAGATACGCAGTATTTT,CASSLGASADTQYF
.,TRBJ2-7,.,TRBV18,TGTGCCAGCTCAGGTACTAGTTCCTACGAGCAGTACTTC,CASSGTSSYEQYF
.,TRBJ1-1,TRBD1,TRBV19,TGTGCCAGTAGAAAGCGAACAGGGGGCGCGGGGAACACTGAAGCTTTCTTT,CASRKRTGGAGNTEAFF
.,TRBJ2-3,.,TRBV24-1,TGTGCCACCAGTGATTTAGGTCCCTCAGGTCTCACAGATACGCAGTATTTT,CATSDLGPSGLTDTQYF
.,TRBJ1-1,TRBD1,TRBV28,TGTGCCAGCAGTCTCGAGTGGACAGGGAACACTGAAGCTTTCTTT,CASSLEWTGNTEAFF
.,TRBJ1-2,.,TRBV5-6,TGTGCCAGCAGCGTCGGACAGTGGAACTATGGCTACACCTTC,CASSVGQWNYGYTF
.,TRBJ1-5,.,TRBV15,TGTGCCACCACTCACGAAAGAGATCAGCCCCAGCATTTT,CATTHERDQPQHF
.,TRBJ1-4,.,TRBV11-1,TGTGCCAGCAGTCACCCAGGGGCACCAACTAATGAAAAACTGTTTTTT,CASSHPGAPTNEKLFF
.,TRBJ2-1,.,TRBV11-2,TGTGCCAGCAGCTTAGAACCTGGACTCGGTGAGCAGTTCTTC,CASSLEPGLGEQFF
.,TRBJ1-1,.,TRBV10-1,TGCGCCAGCAGTCCTGCGGGCGGGGGCACTGAAGCTTTCTTT,CASSPAGGGTEAFF
.,TRBJ2-5,.,TRBV5-1,TGCGCCAGCAGCTTGGTCGGGGATTCGAAAGAGACCCAGTACTTC,CASSLVGDSKETQYF
.,TRBJ2-1,TRBD2,TRBV3-1/TRBV3-2,TGTGCCAGCAGCTCACGGGGTAGCGGGGTACTGAGCTCCTACAATGAGCAGTTCTTC,CASSSRGSGVLSSYNEQFF
.,TRBJ1-6,TRBD1,TRBV5-1,TGCGCCAGCAGCCAAGGACAGGGTTCACCCCTCCACTTT,CASSQGQGSPLHF
.,TRBJ2-5,.,TRBV3-1/TRBV3-2,TGTGCCAGCAGCCTGGGGAGGGGGGAGACCCAGTACTTC,CASSLGRGETQYF
.,TRBJ1-4,TRBD1,TRBV28,TGTGCCAGCATCCTTTCCACAGGGGATGAAAAACTGTTTTTT,CASILSTGDEKLFF
.,TRBJ2-3,TRBD1,TRBV5-1,TGCGCCAGCAGCATTTCTGGGACAGGGCCGGTTGATACGCAGTATTTT,CASSISGTGPVDTQYF
.,TRBJ1-1,.,TRBV19,TGTGCCAGTACCGAAAGTCCCAGGCTGGTCGGAGCTTTCTTT,CASTESPRLVGAFF
.,TRBJ1-5,TRBD1,TRBV20-1,TGCAGTGCTAGTATTCGGACAGGGAATCAGCCCCAGCATTTT,CSASIRTGNQPQHF
.,TRBJ1-2,.,TRBV4-1,TGCGCCAGCAGCCAAGAGTGGGGCCCCTATGGCTACACCTTC,CASSQEWGPYGYTF
.,TRBJ1-1,.,TRBV4-1,TGCGCCAGCAGCCCCACCGGGACTTACACTGAAGCTTTCTTT,CASSPTGTYTEAFF
.,TRBJ2-7,.,TRBV3-1/TRBV3-2,TGTGCCAGCAGCCAAGACAGGGAATACGAGCAGTACTTC,CASSQDREYEQYF
.,TRBJ2-2,.,TRBV30,TGTGCCTGGGAGGAAGGGCGGGTCGGGGAGCTGTTTTTT,CAWEEGRVGELFF
.,TRBJ2-3,.,TRBV29-1,TGCAGCGTTCCGAGGGGGATGGGGCGGTACACAGATACGCAGTATTTT,CSVPRGMGRYTDTQYF
once,TRBJ2-3,TRBD1,TRBV7-8,TGTGCCAGCAGCCCAAGACAGGGGGCCTTAGATACGCAGTATTTT,CASSPRQGALDTQYF
.,TRBJ2-3,.,TRBV7-3,TGTGCCAGCAGCTTAATGGCCAACACAGATACGCAGTATTTT,CASSLMANTDTQYF
.,TRBJ1-4,.,TRBV19,TGTGCCAGTAGTATTCAAGAGTCGACTAATGAAAAACTGTTTTTT,CASSIQESTNEKLFF
once,TRBJ2-5,.,TRBV7-9,TGTGCCAGCAGACGAACAGGGCCCCAAGAGACCCAGTACTTC,CASRRTGPQETQYF
.,TRBJ2-7,TRBD1,TRBV6-5,TGTGCCAGCAGTTCTACAGGGGATTGGGCCTACGAGCAGTACTTC,CASSSTGDWAYEQYF
few,TRBJ1-2,.,TRBV6-5,TGTGCCAGCAGACTAGACATGCGGTATGGCTACACCTTC,CASRLDMRYGYTF
.,TRBJ2-7,.,TRBV7-2,TGTGCCAGCAGCTTAGGCGTTAACGGTTTTTACGAGCAGTACTTC,CASSLGVNGFYEQYF
.,TRBJ1-3,.,TRBV14,TGTGCCAGCAGCCATGGACAGAGCCAAATTGGAAACACCATATATTTT,CASSHGQSQIGNTIYF
.,TRBJ2-5,TRBD2,TRBV5-1,TGCGCCAGCAGCTTGGTAGCGGGGGTGGGAGAGACCCAGTACTTC,CASSLVAGVGETQYF